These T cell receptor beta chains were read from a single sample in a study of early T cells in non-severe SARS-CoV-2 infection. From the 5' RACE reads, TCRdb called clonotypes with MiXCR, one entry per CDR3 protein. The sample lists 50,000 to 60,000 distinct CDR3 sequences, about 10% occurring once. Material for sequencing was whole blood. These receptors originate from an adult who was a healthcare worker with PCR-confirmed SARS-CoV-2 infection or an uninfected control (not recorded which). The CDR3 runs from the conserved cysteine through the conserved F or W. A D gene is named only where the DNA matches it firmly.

CASSPTDTQYF | TRBJ2-3 | - | TRBV11-2
CASSSRGQDTQYF | TRBJ2-3 | TRBD1 | TRBV12-3/TRBV12-4
CASSIVSAGGYEQYF | TRBJ2-7 | TRBD1 | TRBV19
CASSQGGVYEQYF | TRBJ2-7 | - | TRBV3-1
CASSSYGTSGPLTDTQYF | TRBJ2-3 | TRBD2 | TRBV12-3/TRBV12-4
CASSSQQGFGELFF | TRBJ2-2 | - | TRBV7-2
CASSLFALTGSPLHF | TRBJ1-6 | - | TRBV27
CASRAGAFIEQYF | TRBJ2-7 | TRBD2 | TRBV12-3/TRBV12-4
CASSLGPSRDKKYF | TRBJ2-7 | - | TRBV11-2
CASRWSPANEQFF | TRBJ2-1 | - | TRBV2
CASSRQHGEPQHF | TRBJ1-5 | - | TRBV7-2
CASRFSGRLGNEQFF | TRBJ2-1 | TRBD2 | TRBV11-2
CATSTSTGGYEQYF | TRBJ2-7 | TRBD1 | TRBV24-1
CSVDVGGGQPQHF | TRBJ1-5 | - | TRBV29-1
CASSSGRINYGYTF | TRBJ1-2 | - | TRBV7-2
CASSQRRSQPQHF | TRBJ1-5 | - | TRBV3-1
CASRLAGLNTDTQYF | TRBJ2-3 | TRBD2 | TRBV6-2/TRBV6-3
CAWSGGGDSYEQYF | TRBJ2-7 | - | TRBV30
CASSSGQYNEKLFF | TRBJ1-4 | TRBD1 | TRBV7-2
CASSFGATEAFF | TRBJ1-1 | - | TRBV7-9
CASSYPRGGMYNEQFF | TRBJ2-1 | TRBD2 | TRBV6-6
CASSSRQGASETQYF | TRBJ2-5 | TRBD1 | TRBV7-9
CASSLGQVGNYGYTF | TRBJ1-2 | - | TRBV13
CSVRLGAKNIQYF | TRBJ2-4 | - | TRBV29-1
CAISGGRGRASEQYF | TRBJ2-7 | - | TRBV10-3
CAWSRAGTGYEQYF | TRBJ2-7 | - | TRBV30
CASRTYAGELFF | TRBJ2-2 | - | TRBV11-1
CASSTVGDEKLFF | TRBJ1-4 | - | TRBV5-4
CASSLSGGTEAFF | TRBJ1-1 | - | TRBV7-9
CASTLTGTSSYNEQFF | TRBJ2-1 | TRBD2 | TRBV11-3
CASSMAGAKNIQYF | TRBJ2-4 | - | TRBV5-4
CSVVGVDHNGQFF | TRBJ2-1 | - | TRBV29-1
CAWWRYNSPLHF | TRBJ1-6 | - | TRBV30
CASSYSRSSNQPQHF | TRBJ1-5 | - | TRBV6-2/TRBV6-3
CASSLTGLVAGELFF | TRBJ2-2 | TRBD2 | TRBV7-9
CSVVLPGWSHEQYF | TRBJ2-7 | - | TRBV29-1
CASSLSGPLSEQYF | TRBJ2-7 | - | TRBV11-2
CASRKGGRVNEQYF | TRBJ2-7 | TRBD2 | TRBV27
CASSWKGQDTQYF | TRBJ2-3 | - | TRBV5-1
CASERAGGVLADTQYF | TRBJ2-3 | TRBD2 | TRBV6-6
CASNEPGGGEQFF | TRBJ2-1 | TRBD1 | TRBV6-6
CSVDGGGGTDTQYF | TRBJ2-3 | - | TRBV29-1
CASSLTGGRVDTQYF | TRBJ2-3 | TRBD2 | TRBV5-4
CASSLSGAVEQYF | TRBJ2-7 | - | TRBV12-3/TRBV12-4